Shown below are 23 T cell receptor beta chains from a single sample sequenced in a study of T cell responses to AZD1222 COVID-19 vaccine. TCRdb keeps only in-frame clones here, not all; method: immunoSEQ multiplex PCR. The sample holds about 130,000 clones, roughly 87% seen once. Sample: peripheral blood, taken on day 0 of AZD1222 vaccination. The receptors originated from an adult in good health.

The CDR3 sequence is CASSLSGNSYNEQFF. CDR3 coding DNA: TGCGCCAGCAGCTTGTCGGGGAATTCCTACAATGAGCAGTTCTTC. The chain has TRBV5-1 and TRBJ2-1; tentatively, D is TRBD2 (5 bases). Per germline, CDR1 SGHRS and CDR2 YFSETQ. Trimming took off 1 base at V and 1 base at J, with 9 bases between the two ends. This CDR3 contains 15 residues.

In its sample, this clone was seen once. The chain carries TRBV30 and TRBJ1-6; a weak D match, TRBD1 (6 bases). The germline CDR1 and CDR2 sequences are GTSNPN and SVGIG (reference sequence). There are 11 residues in the CDR3. With 3 bases removed from V and 11 bases from J, the gap between germline ends came to 8 bases. The CDR3 region is CAWSNRAPLHF. CDR3 nucleotides: TGTGCCTGGAGCAACAGGGCACCCCTCCACTTT.

J is TRBJ2-3 and V is TRBV5-8; 9 bases are a match to TRBD2. The V gene end was trimmed by 5 bases and the J gene end by 5 bases; junction bases not matched to a gene: 3. The CDR3 sequence is 13 residues long. CDR1 is SGHTS, CDR2 YDEGEE, per germline. The CDR3 loop reads CASRAGGLDTQYF. In DNA, the CDR3 is TGTGCCAGCAGAGCGGGGGGTTTAGATACGCAGTATTTT.

J is TRBJ1-1 and V is TRBV4-1; D not certain. Germline lookup yields CDR1 MGHRA and CDR2 YSYEKL. V dropped 5 bases and J dropped 3 bases, with 22 bases sitting between them. The CDR3 runs 17 residues. The CDR3 sequence: CASSLARFGLGDTEAFF. For the CDR3, the DNA is TGCGCCAGCAGCTTAGCCAGGTTTGGGCTAGGAGACACTGAAGCTTTCTTT.

This chain uses TRBV7-2 with TRBJ2-7; D remains ambiguous. V lost 5 bases and J 0 bases, leaving 2 bases between the germline ends. Germline CDR1 and CDR2: SGHTA and FQGNSA. The CDR3 has 11 amino acids. The CDR3 DNA follows: TGTGCCAGCAGCCCCTCCTACGAGCAGTACTTC. It yields the protein CASSPSYEQYF.

The rearrangement links TRBV24-1 to TRBJ1-2; 7 bases are shared with TRBD1. Germline values: CDR1 KGHDR, CDR2 SFDVKD. The ends lost 8 bases at V and 2 bases at J; junction bases unmatched: 4. The CDR3 runs to 13 residues. CDR3 sequence reads: CATKGQANYGYTF. In nucleotides, the CDR3 is TGTGCCACCAAAGGACAGGCAAACTATGGCTACACCTTC.

The chain couples TRBV4-1 to TRBJ1-1; no clear D. V was pared by 0 bases and J by 4 bases, with 12 bases between. Germline V CDR1 and CDR2: MGHRA, YSYEKL. The CDR3 covers 15 residues. The CDR3 loop reads CASSQERSLSTEAFF. The CDR3 nucleotides are TGCGCCAGCAGCCAAGAGCGGTCTTTGAGCACTGAAGCTTTCTTT.

The rearrangement uses TRBV6-2 or TRBV6-3 and TRBJ2-7; TRBD1 aligns across 8 bases. Germline V gives CDR1 MNHEY, CDR2 SVGEGT. Trimming removed 4 bases from V and 6 bases from J; junction bases left unmatched: 11. The CDR3 covers 15 residues. DNA of the CDR3: TGTGCCAGCAGTTCAGGGGGCCTTGATGGGGGCGAGCAGTACTTC. Amino acid sequence: CASSSGGLDGGEQYF.

V usage is TRBV7-3 and J usage is TRBJ2-2; tentatively, D is TRBD1 (6 bases). Germline loops: CDR1 SGHTA, CDR2 FQGTGA. The V end lost 9 bases, the J end lost 4 bases, and 12 bases lay between the germline ends. The CDR3 is made up of 13 amino acids. CDR3 nucleotide sequence: TGTGCCAGTTCACAGGGATCCACCGGGGAGCTGTTTTTT. Residues: CASSQGSTGELFF.

This clone was seen just once. J is TRBJ1-1 and V is TRBV28, with no clear D. The germline V gene has CDR1 MDHEN and CDR2 SYDVKM. V lost 7 bases and J lost 6, with 15 bases in between. CDR3 length: 13 amino acids. DNA of the CDR3: TGTGCCAGCACCCTTCCCCCGGTGGCTGAAGCTTTCTTT. Translated: CASTLPPVAEAFF.

The J gene is TRBJ1-6, the V gene TRBV19, with D possibly matching TRBD1 (5 bases). Germline lookup yields CDR1 LNHDA and CDR2 SQIVND (reference sequence). This CDR3 is 15 amino acids long. V was pared by 3 bases and J by 9 bases, with 15 bases between. CDR3 sequence: CASSITREVGSPLHF. In nucleotides, the CDR3 is TGTGCCAGTAGTATTACCAGGGAAGTGGGTTCACCCCTCCACTTT.

The chain links TRBV2 to TRBJ2-4, with D possibly called TRBD1 or TRBD2 (6 bases each). From germline, CDR1 is SNHLY and CDR2 FYNNEI. V lost 1 base and J lost 0, with 19 bases in between. The CDR3 is 19 residues long. Written as DNA, the CDR3 is TGTGCCAGCAGTGAAGTGTTTCCGGGGGCCGCGGGAGCCAAAAACATTCAGTACTTC. It codes for CASSEVFPGAAGAKNIQYF.

This chain uses TRBV7-9 with TRBJ1-2; 7 bases fit TRBD1. J lost 6 bases, V lost 1 base, and 8 bases had no gene match. The CDR3 contains 15 residues. CDR1 is SEHNR and CDR2 is FQNEAQ in the germline V gene (reference sequence). CDR3 DNA: TGTGCCAGCAGCTTAGGGGACAGACCTATAGATGGCTACACCTTC. Translating it yields CASSLGDRPIDGYTF.

V gene TRBV24-1 combines with J gene TRBJ2-2, with D possibly matching TRBD1 (5 bases). CDR3 size: 17 residues. Trimming stripped 1 base from V and 3 bases from J, with 14 bases between. Germline CDR1 reads KGHDR; CDR2 reads SFDVKD. The CDR3 DNA reads TGTGCCACCAGTGATTTTCGGGCAGGGATTTACACCGGGGAGCTGTTTTTT. Amino acids: CATSDFRAGIYTGELFF.

This clone was seen only once. The V gene is TRBV30, the J gene TRBJ2-2, with unresolved D. The CDR3 runs to 15 residues. Germline V gene sequence: CDR1 GTSNPN, CDR2 SVGIG (reference sequence). The V end was cut by 0 bases, the J end by 0 bases, with 8 bases between. This chain's CDR3 is CAWSVGYSNTGELFF. CDR3 DNA: TGTGCCTGGAGTGTGGGCTACTCGAACACCGGGGAGCTGTTTTTT.

The table lists this clone with a count of one. The chain links TRBV19 to TRBJ1-1; maybe TRBD1 (5 bases). V lost 1 base, J lost 5 bases, and 11 bases lay in between. CDR3 length: 14 amino acids. Per the germline V gene, CDR1 is LNHDA and CDR2 is SQIVND (reference sequence). The CDR3 protein is CASSIGGRSTEAFF. Written as DNA, the CDR3 is TGTGCCAGTAGTATAGGGGGCAGGAGTACTGAAGCTTTCTTT.

Regarding this clone: The junction and the germline gene differ at one end; a read error may be behind it. V gene TRBV24-1 combines with J gene TRBJ1-2; tentatively, D is TRBD1 (6 bases). The germline V gene encodes CDR1 KGHDR and CDR2 SFDVKD. The CDR3 contains 13 residues. CDR3 sequence: CTTSSRGGNGYTF. The DNA of the CDR3 is TGTACCACCTCATCCAGGGGTGGAAATGGCTACACCTTC.

The chain is built from TRBV6-2 or TRBV6-3 and TRBJ2-3; D not certain. This CDR3 spans 16 amino acids. Germline CDR1 and CDR2: MNHEY and SVGEGT. Between the trimmed V and J ends, which lost 2 bases and 2 bases, there was a span of 14 bases. CDR3 region: CASSYATSLITDTQYF. The CDR3 nucleotides are TGTGCCAGCAGTTACGCTACAAGCCTCATCACAGATACGCAGTATTTT.

The V gene is TRBV27, the J gene TRBJ1-5; D unclear. There are 14 residues in the CDR3. CDR1 MNHEY and CDR2 SMNVEV come from the germline V gene (reference sequence). The germline V and J ends were trimmed by 3 bases and 2 bases, with 8 bases remaining between them. In DNA, the CDR3 is TGTGCCAGCAGTTTGGAGCCCCGCAATCAGCCCCAGCATTTT. It specifies CASSLEPRNQPQHF.

The V gene is TRBV7-2, the J gene TRBJ2-7; 7 positions agree with TRBD1. V lost 5 bases to trimming and J lost 3 bases; unmatched junction nucleotides: 7. The CDR3 is made up of 14 amino acids. CDR1 and CDR2 (germline): SGHTA, FQGNSA. The CDR3 DNA reads as TGTGCCAGCAGCGCCCGACAGGGTCTCTACGAGCAGTACTTC. Its protein product is CASSARQGLYEQYF.

The chain couples TRBV4-3 to TRBJ1-4, with a possible D match to TRBD1 (6 bases). The CDR3 length is 16 residues. Germline CDR1 reads LGHNA; CDR2 reads YSLEER. The V gene lost 0 bases and the J gene lost 7 bases, with 15 bases spanning the gap. CDR3 nucleotide sequence: TGCGCCAGCAGCCAAGACTTAAGGGGGTTAACTGAAAAACTGTTTTTT. Encoded protein: CASSQDLRGLTEKLFF.

The table lists this clone with a few counts. The chain employs TRBV6-4 and TRBJ2-3, with a weak D call TRBD1 (5 bases). V lost 3 bases, J lost 6 bases, and 16 bases lay in between. This CDR3 is built from 15 residues. Germline V CDR1 and CDR2: MRHNA, SNTAGT. The CDR3 DNA is TGTGCCAGCAGTGAGTCTCCAGGGCTGGTGGATACGCAGTATTTT. Translating it yields CASSESPGLVDTQYF.

This clone was seen just once. The chain couples TRBV7-3 to TRBJ2-1; 10 bases match TRBD2. CDR3 length: 16 residues. Germline V gene sequence: CDR1 SGHTA, CDR2 FQGTGA. J lost 1 base, V lost 5 bases, and 5 bases had no gene match. The DNA for the CDR3 is TGTGCCAGCAGCCAAGAGCGGGGGGGATCCTACAATGAGCAGTTCTTC. This gives the protein CASSQERGGSYNEQFF.